This T cell receptor (beta chain) originates from a study of T cell repertoires in cytomegalovirus infection. In the study overall: From public TCR beta signatures came an indication of both CMV infection and matching HLA type. General study points: HLA-C-restricted CMV clonotypes gave the most frequent clonotype in two of eight donors. Adding up the frequency of public TCR beta families identified people who carried CMV plus the relevant HLA.

This CDR3 contains 15 residues. The germline V and J ends were trimmed by 7 bases and 7 bases, with 22 bases remaining between them. TCRdb itself ran the reads through MiXCR, one entry per CDR3 protein. The sample contains 400,000 to 550,000 distinct CDR3 sequences, around 11% of which appear only once. This clonotype was counted ten times or more. Its specificity is not known. This rearrangement joins TRBV12-3 or TRBV12-4 to TRBJ1-2; D is undetermined. What was sequenced was PBMCs. This receptor was obtained from a human donor in good health (CMV status not recorded). Some clones in this sample may be carry-over from other donors' samples. CDR3 DNA sequence: TGTGCCAGCACCACCGGGGAGCCACGGGCCGCTGGCTACACCTTC. This translates into CASTTGEPRAAGYTF.